The present TCR beta chain was sequenced within a study of PD-1 blockade in classical Hodgkin lymphoma. On the study more broadly: The nivolumab dose that patients received was 3 mg/kg, given intravenously every 2 weeks.

Germline lookup yields CDR1 SGHRS and CDR2 YFSETQ. V lost 0 bases and J lost 0, with 13 bases in between. CDR3 length: 16 amino acids. Points on this clone: Antigen specificity is unknown.

Data came from immunoSEQ multiplex PCR; TCRdb stores just in-frame clones and leaves some out. The profile covers over 20,000 clones, with over 75% appearing a single time and 2.5% taken by the ten largest. Study results and limitations: Causes of the repertoire differences remain undefined, possibly disease activity or prior therapy.

All the patients suffered relapse after autologous stem cell transplantation, and brentuximab vedotin exposure differed. The source material was peripheral blood mononuclear cells (PBMCs), sampled at baseline. The clonotype was recovered from a human donor with classical Hodgkin lymphoma. The chain is built from TRBV5-1 and TRBJ2-7, with a possible D match to TRBD2 (5 bases). As DNA, the CDR3 is TGCGCCAGCAGCTTGGGGGTCTCGGGGAGCTCCTACGAGCAGTACTTC. Amino acid sequence: CASSLGVSGSSYEQYF.